The clone carrying this T cell receptor (beta chain) has a handful of counts. Individuals drawn from some 25 US areas were about 18 to 89 years old. Resolution of symptoms, clearance, or two negative PCRs was present in recovered Cohort 3 donors. V was clipped by 3 bases and J by 6 bases, with 15 bases between them. CDR1 and CDR2 from the germline V gene are SGHVS and FQNEAQ. The CDR3 loop spans 14 amino acids. These data originate in a study of blood T cell repertoires in COVID-19. Libraries were prepared by immunoSEQ multiplex PCR; TCRdb keeps only in-frame clonotypes and omits some of them. The table records hundreds of thousands of clones, around 85% of them present only once.

The chain carries TRBV7-8 and TRBJ2-7; D might be TRBD1 (5 bases). This TCR was recovered from a woman between 40 and 50 years old who had recovered from COVID-19. Sequencing was carried out using PBMCs or T cells enriched from blood (not recorded which). This CDR3 reads CASSLRYSRAEQYF. The CDR3 DNA sequence: TGTGCCAGCAGCTTGCGGTATAGCAGGGCCGAGCAGTACTTC.